The 26 T cell receptor beta chains in this list originate from one sample, sequenced in a study of human versus mouse CDR3 diversity and MHC coevolution. Method: immunoSEQ multiplex PCR; TCRdb's copy keeps in-frame clones and lacks some. The table lists about 60,000 clones, over 90% of them singletons, with over 15% in the top ten. The sample comprised naive CD4+ T cells from blood. Subset indicated: CD45RO-negative CD62L-positive naive CD4 T cells. The source of these receptors is a person aged 55 to 69 in good health.

The V and J genes are TRBV19 and TRBJ1-4, with D hard to call. V dropped 3 bases and J dropped 0 bases, with 11 bases sitting between them. The CDR3 length is 16 residues. Germline CDR1 and CDR2: LNHDA and SQIVND (reference sequence). The CDR3 here is CASSIYSEATNEKLFF. In DNA, the CDR3 is TGTGCCAGTAGTATTTACTCGGAGGCAACTAATGAAAAACTGTTTTTT.

This clone was seen a single time. The genes are TRBV7-2 and TRBJ2-3; possibly TRBD2 for D (6 bases). Trimming took 5 bases from V and 2 from J, leaving 11 bases between them. Looked up from germline, CDR1 is SGHTA and CDR2 is FQGNSA. The CDR3 sequence is 14 residues long. The CDR3: CASSPQRVTDTQYF. CDR3 DNA: TGTGCCAGCAGCCCCCAGCGGGTCACAGATACGCAGTATTTT.

The rearrangement joins TRBV29-1 to TRBJ2-5, with 9 bases identical to TRBD2. V trimming: 5 bases; J trimming: 3 bases; junction bases outside the gene matches: 7. From germline, CDR1 is SQVTM and CDR2 ANQGSEA. The CDR3 sequence is 14 residues long. The CDR3 DNA reads TGCAGCGTTTCTTCTAGCGGGATAAAAGAGACCCAGTACTTC. This encodes CSVSSSGIKETQYF.

This rearrangement joins TRBV25-1 to TRBJ2-7; perhaps TRBD1 as D (6 bases). Germline V gene lookup returns CDR1 MGHDK and CDR2 SYGVNS. Trimming shortened V by 3 bases and J by 6 bases, and 15 bases separated the two germline ends. The CDR3 is made up of 14 amino acids. CDR3: CASSDNRVGREQYF. The CDR3 nucleotides are TGTGCCAGCAGTGACAACAGGGTAGGTCGCGAGCAGTACTTC.

This rearrangement joins TRBV10-3 to TRBJ1-1; 8 bases fit TRBD1. Germline-derived CDR1 and CDR2 are ENHRY and SYGVKD. With 0 bases clipped from V and 1 base from J, the junction kept 7 bases outside the gene matches. CDR3 length equals 17 residues. In DNA, the CDR3 is TGTGCCATCAGTGAGTCTTCAGGGGGCCGCGCGAACACTGAAGCTTTCTTT. This translates into CAISESSGGRANTEAFF.

The rearrangement links TRBV29-1 to TRBJ2-5; 9 positions agree with TRBD1. The V gene end was trimmed by 3 bases and the J gene end by 5 bases; junction bases not matched to a gene: 4. The germline V gene encodes CDR1 SQVTM and CDR2 ANQGSEA. The CDR3 is 13 amino acids. DNA for the CDR3: TGCAGCGTTGAGCCACAGGGGGCGGAGACCCAGTACTTC. Encoded protein: CSVEPQGAETQYF.

The chain uses TRBV7-3 and TRBJ1-2, with D perhaps matching TRBD1 (6 bases). The germline CDR1 and CDR2 sequences are SGHTA and FQGTGA. This CDR3 region has 13 residues. Trimming removed 1 base from V and 5 bases from J, with 8 bases in between. As DNA, the CDR3 is TGTGCCAGCAGCTTAAACCAGGGGTATGGCTACACCTTC. This codes for CASSLNQGYGYTF.

This clone has just a few counts. The chain links TRBV5-4 to TRBJ1-3, with unresolved D. The germline V and J ends were trimmed by 5 bases and 4 bases, with 10 bases remaining between them. CDR1 and CDR2 (germline): SGHNT, YYREEE (reference sequence). CDR3 length: 13 amino acids. Here the CDR3 reads CASRTNAGNTIYF. CDR3 coding DNA: TGTGCCAGCAGGACAAATGCCGGAAACACCATATATTTT.

The V call is TRBV7-7, the J call TRBJ2-2; TRBD2 matches at 7 bases. Per germline, CDR1 SSHAT and CDR2 FNYEAQ (reference sequence). There are 16 residues in the CDR3. V shed 0 bases and J 5 bases; nucleotides not matched to a gene: 6. The CDR3 region has the DNA TGTGCCAGCAGCTTAGCGGGAGGGCCCGGAACCGGGGAGCTGTTTTTT. This codes for CASSLAGGPGTGELFF.

This chain connects TRBV9 to TRBJ2-1; D is perhaps TRBD1 (6 bases). Germline loops: CDR1 SGDLS, CDR2 YYNGEE. V lost 2 bases, J lost 7 bases, and 10 bases lay in between. This CDR3 contains 13 residues. In DNA, the CDR3 is TGTGCCAGCAGCGTTAACAGGGCGAATGAGCAGTTCTTC. The encoded protein is CASSVNRANEQFF.

The rearrangement uses TRBV7-8 and TRBJ1-1; 10 bases are a match to TRBD1. The germline V gene encodes CDR1 SGHVS and CDR2 FQNEAQ. This CDR3 has 14 amino acids. J gave up 9 bases and V 5 bases, and 9 bases lay outside the gene matches. This chain's CDR3 is CASSAQGQGWKAFF. The CDR3 region has the DNA TGTGCCAGCAGCGCCCAGGGACAGGGGTGGAAAGCTTTCTTT.

This chain connects TRBV5-4 to TRBJ2-7; TRBD2 agrees at 15 bases. CDR3 length: 15 residues. The junction had 4 bases not matched to a gene; V was cut back by 4 bases and J by 5 bases. The germline gives CDR1 SGHNT, CDR2 YYREEE (reference sequence). CDR3 nucleotides: TGTGCCAGCAGCCGGACTAGCGGGAGGGGGAACGAGCAGTACTTC. Translating gives CASSRTSGRGNEQYF.

V is TRBV5-6 and J is TRBJ1-1, with D perhaps TRBD1 (5 bases). CDR3 length: 16 residues. Trimming left V 4 bases short and J 5 bases short, with 21 bases between. CDR1 is SGHDT and CDR2 is YYEEEE in the germline V gene. The CDR3, as DNA: TGTGCCAGCAGCCTGGGGGGAGGATCCCATAGAACTGAAGCTTTCTTT. Its translation: CASSLGGGSHRTEAFF.

The gene calls are TRBV19 and TRBJ1-2; the D is unclear. The V gene's germline CDR1 is LNHDA and CDR2 SQIVND (reference sequence). The CDR3 covers 14 residues. The V gene lost 3 bases and the J gene lost 6 bases, with 14 bases spanning the gap. In nucleotides, the CDR3 is TGTGCCAGTAGTATCACGGCGGCCGAGAATGGCTACACCTTC. As protein: CASSITAAENGYTF. The full variable domain, rest sourced from reference TRBV19 and TRBJ1-2, is DGGITQSPKYLFRKEGQNVTLSCEQNLNHDAMYWYRQDPGQGLRLIYYSQIVNDFQKGDIAEGYSVSREKKESFPLTVTSAQKNPTAFYLCASSITAAENGYTFGSGTRLTVV.

J is TRBJ2-7 and V is TRBV5-1, with 10 nucleotides matching TRBD2. The V and J ends lost 3 bases and 5 bases, in that order; junction bases with no gene match: 11. Germline assignment: CDR1 SGHRS and CDR2 YFSETQ. The CDR3 loop spans 16 amino acids. This chain's CDR3 is CASSSGGLAGVHEQYF. CDR3 bases: TGCGCCAGCAGCTCGGGTGGTCTAGCGGGGGTTCACGAGCAGTACTTC.

The chain links TRBV2 to TRBJ2-1, with 11 bases lining up with TRBD2. V lost 2 bases and J lost 0; bases outside the gene matches: 6. The CDR3 is 18 amino acids. The germline V gene has CDR1 SNHLY and CDR2 FYNNEI. This chain's CDR3 is CASSESHGLAGSYNEQFF. The CDR3 DNA reads as TGTGCCAGCAGTGAATCGCACGGACTAGCGGGCTCCTACAATGAGCAGTTCTTC.

Comments on this clone: Distinct nucleotide sequences in the sample also encode this CDR3. The chain carries TRBV5-1 and TRBJ1-2; D perhaps matches TRBD1 (6 bases). The V and J ends lost 3 bases and 4 bases respectively, with 10 bases between them. This CDR3 comprises 13 residues. Germline loops: CDR1 SGHRS, CDR2 YFSETQ. The CDR3 protein is CASSSGQSYGYTF. Here the CDR3 DNA reads TGCGCCAGCAGCTCTGGACAGAGCTATGGCTACACCTTC.

This chain joins TRBV6-5 and TRBJ1-6; 7 bases are a match to TRBD1. Germline trimming cut 3 bases from V and 7 bases from J; bases unmatched to any gene: 9. The CDR3 runs to 16 residues. CDR1 and CDR2 from the germline V gene are MNHEY and SVGAGI. CDR3 amino acids: CASSYMEGQSNSPLHF. Written as DNA, the CDR3 is TGTGCCAGCAGTTATATGGAGGGACAGTCGAATTCACCCCTCCACTTT.

The V call is TRBV7-9, the J call TRBJ2-3; TRBD1 matches at 9 bases. Germline V gene lookup returns CDR1 SEHNR and CDR2 FQNEAQ (reference sequence). V lost 2 bases to trimming and J lost 7 bases; unmatched junction nucleotides: 4. The CDR3 loop spans 14 amino acids. CDR3 bases: TGTGCCAGCAGCTTAACAGGGGGCAAAAATACGCAGTATTTT. Its translation: CASSLTGGKNTQYF.

For the CDR3, the DNA is TGTGCCAGTAGTATAGCAGGGGGCAATCAGCCCCAGCATTTT. This sequence encodes CASSIAGGNQPQHF. The V gene is TRBV19, the J gene TRBJ1-5; D is perhaps TRBD1 (6 bases). The germline gives CDR1 LNHDA, CDR2 SQIVND (reference sequence). V was trimmed by 1 base and J by 2 bases, leaving 6 bases between them. CDR3 size: 14 residues.

This clone is a singleton in its sample. The gene calls are TRBV15 and TRBJ2-3, with 9 bases fitting TRBD2. This CDR3 has 16 amino acids. Germline lookup yields CDR1 LNHNV and CDR2 YYDKDF (reference sequence). V dropped 1 base and J dropped 0; count of bases not matched to a gene: 2. CDR3 protein: CATSRGTSGSTDTQYF. In nucleotides, the CDR3 is TGTGCCACCAGCAGAGGAACTAGCGGGAGCACAGATACGCAGTATTTT.

The J gene is TRBJ2-5, the V gene TRBV5-1; tentatively, D is TRBD2 (6 bases). Trimming stripped 3 bases from V and 5 bases from J, with 14 bases between. Germline loops: CDR1 SGHRS, CDR2 YFSETQ. The CDR3 is made up of 14 amino acids. This CDR3 is CASSYGTAGETQYF. CDR3 in DNA: TGCGCCAGCAGCTACGGGACGGCGGGGGAGACCCAGTACTTC.

This chain connects TRBV5-1 to TRBJ2-3, with 12 positions matching TRBD2. V trimming: 4 bases; J trimming: 5 bases; junction bases outside the gene matches: 8. Germline-derived CDR1 and CDR2 are SGHRS and YFSETQ. This CDR3 region has 16 residues. CDR3 sequence: CASSPGLAGLGDTQYF. In DNA, the CDR3 is TGCGCCAGCAGCCCCGGACTAGCGGGGCTCGGAGATACGCAGTATTTT.

The chain links TRBV13 to TRBJ2-3; D remains unclear. The ends were cut back, 5 bases at V and 4 bases at J, with 16 bases in the middle. Germline values: CDR1 PRHDT, CDR2 FYEKMQ (reference sequence). The CDR3 has 15 amino acids. CDR3 sequence reads: CASSHQTPPADTQYF. In nucleotides, the CDR3 is TGTGCCAGCAGCCACCAGACACCCCCTGCAGATACGCAGTATTTT. Using reference TRBV13 and TRBJ2-3 for the parts outside the CDR3, the full variable domain is AAGVIQSPRHLIKEKRETATLKCYPIPRHDTVYWYQQGPGQDPQFLISFYEKMQSDKGSIPDRFSAQQFSDYHSELNMSSLELGDSALYFCASSHQTPPADTQYFGPGTRLTVL.

This sequence joins TRBV19 and TRBJ1-2; a possible D gene is TRBD1 (6 bases). V was trimmed by 7 bases and J by 10 bases, leaving 13 bases between them. This CDR3 comprises 11 residues. Germline V lookup: CDR1 LNHDA, CDR2 SQIVND (reference sequence). CDR3 in DNA: TGTGCCAGTAACGGACAGCGAGACTACACCTTC. Protein: CASNGQRDYTF.

The rearrangement uses TRBV5-6 and TRBJ2-7, with no clear D. Trimming removed 1 base at V and 2 bases at J, with 13 bases between. CDR3 length: 15 residues. The germline CDR1 and CDR2 sequences are SGHDT and YYEEEE. The CDR3: CASSLFGKSTYEQYF. As DNA, the CDR3 is TGTGCCAGCAGCTTGTTTGGTAAGAGTACCTACGAGCAGTACTTC.